The text below deals with one T cell receptor beta chain. This specimen belongs to a study of OX40 agonist ivuxolimab in advanced cancers. In the study overall: Recorded diagnoses for dose-escalation patients were hepatocellular carcinoma, melanoma, renal cell or head and neck cancer.

CDR3 size: 15 residues. V lost 9 bases and J lost 5, with 19 bases in between. The germline V gene has CDR1 MNHNS and CDR2 SASEGT. Here immunoSEQ multiplex PCR was the method, and the copy in TCRdb shows in-frame clones only, minus some. This sample has some 67,000 clones, with around 85% found just once. This sequence was found in an adult with an advanced solid tumor such as melanoma, head and neck, liver or kidney cancer. The input for sequencing was CD4+ or CD8+ T cells sorted from blood, taken in a trial of the OX40 agonist ivuxolimab. The chain employs TRBV6-1 and TRBJ2-2; D perhaps matches TRBD2 (5 bases). The CDR3 loop reads CASSFQASGTGELFF. For the CDR3, the DNA is TGTGCCAGTTCCTTTCAGGCCTCGGGGACCGGGGAGCTGTTTTTT.